This is a list of T cell receptor beta chains from one sample in a study of blood T cells in healthy people across ages. One entry per CDR3 protein results from TCRdb running MiXCR on the 5' RACE reads. In the table there are 650,000 to 900,000 distinct CDR3 sequences, 60% to 80% of which are singletons. The sequencing input was blood. The receptors were gathered from a man in his thirties or forties in good health. Both conserved end residues are part of each CDR3. The order of the fields is J gene, V gene, clone size, D gene, CDR3 protein, CDR3 DNA. The D gene is left open where the match is weak. Clone size is shown for a subset of rows, as once, few, many or a class of expanded clone.

j_gene: TRBJ2-7; v_gene: TRBV6-5; abundance: -; d_gene: -; CDR3aa: CASSQDRTSSHEQYF; CDR3nt: TGTGCCAGCAGTCAAGACAGGACCAGCTCCCACGAGCAGTACTTC
j_gene: TRBJ1-2; v_gene: TRBV4-3; abundance: few; d_gene: -; CDR3aa: CASSHRLTDYGYTF; CDR3nt: TGCGCCAGCAGTCACAGACTTACTGACTATGGCTACACCTTC
j_gene: TRBJ1-2; v_gene: TRBV4-3; abundance: few; d_gene: -; CDR3aa: CASSQDRRDGYTF; CDR3nt: TGCGCCAGCAGCCAAGATCGAAGGGATGGCTACACCTTC
j_gene: TRBJ2-3; v_gene: TRBV3-1; abundance: -; d_gene: TRBD2; CDR3aa: CASSQDLLSGGKLDTQYF; CDR3nt: TGTGCCAGCAGCCAAGATCTTCTAAGCGGGGGAAAATTAGATACGCAGTATTTT
j_gene: TRBJ2-3; v_gene: TRBV29-1; abundance: few; d_gene: TRBD2; CDR3aa: CSGSGTSGTTFTDTQYF; CDR3nt: TGCAGCGGGTCCGGGACTAGCGGTACAACATTCACAGATACGCAGTATTTT
j_gene: TRBJ1-2; v_gene: TRBV20-1; abundance: -; d_gene: TRBD1; CDR3aa: CSARDIRGGGYGYTF; CDR3nt: TGCAGTGCTAGAGATATCAGAGGGGGCGGGTATGGCTACACCTTC
j_gene: TRBJ2-1; v_gene: TRBV7-9; abundance: -; d_gene: -; CDR3aa: CATPRRAYEQFF; CDR3nt: TGTGCCACCCCCCGTCGTGCTTATGAGCAGTTCTTC
j_gene: TRBJ2-2; v_gene: TRBV20-1; abundance: -; d_gene: -; CDR3aa: CSAYLTSRNTGELFF; CDR3nt: TGCAGTGCTTACCTCACTAGCAGGAACACCGGGGAGCTGTTTTTT
j_gene: TRBJ2-7; v_gene: TRBV20-1; abundance: -; d_gene: TRBD1; CDR3aa: CSATGTDSDEQYF; CDR3nt: TGCAGTGCTACCGGGACAGACTCCGACGAGCAGTACTTC
j_gene: TRBJ1-4; v_gene: TRBV12-3/TRBV12-4; abundance: once; d_gene: TRBD1; CDR3aa: CASTPGTGVEKLFF; CDR3nt: TGTGCCAGCACTCCCGGGACAGGGGTTGAAAAACTGTTTTTT
j_gene: TRBJ1-2; v_gene: TRBV7-9; abundance: -; d_gene: -; CDR3aa: CASLGLRQDNYGYTF; CDR3nt: TGTGCCAGCCTTGGCCTCCGACAGGATAACTATGGCTACACCTTC
j_gene: TRBJ2-1; v_gene: TRBV7-2; abundance: many; d_gene: -; CDR3aa: CASSLDPNNEQFF; CDR3nt: TGTGCCAGCAGCTTAGATCCTAACAATGAGCAGTTCTTC
j_gene: TRBJ2-6; v_gene: TRBV28; abundance: -; d_gene: TRBD2; CDR3aa: CASSLSLAGVNSGANVLTF; CDR3nt: TGTGCCAGCAGTTTATCTCTAGCGGGGGTCAACTCTGGGGCCAACGTCCTGACTTTC
j_gene: TRBJ2-1; v_gene: TRBV12-3/TRBV12-4; abundance: few; d_gene: TRBD2; CDR3aa: CASSPRGLAGGSSYNEQFF; CDR3nt: TGTGCCAGCAGCCCTCGGGGACTAGCGGGGGGGAGCTCCTACAATGAGCAGTTCTTC
j_gene: TRBJ2-1; v_gene: TRBV7-2; abundance: -; d_gene: TRBD2; CDR3aa: CASSAGGPYYNEQFF; CDR3nt: TGTGCCAGCAGCGCGGGGGGTCCTTATTACAATGAGCAGTTCTTC
j_gene: TRBJ1-5; v_gene: TRBV28; abundance: once; d_gene: -; CDR3aa: CASSSGLFGGNQPQHF; CDR3nt: TGTGCCAGCAGTTCAGGGCTATTCGGAGGCAATCAGCCCCAGCATTTT
j_gene: TRBJ2-1; v_gene: TRBV4-3; abundance: -; d_gene: -; CDR3aa: CASSQDPPQTLGPSSYNEQFF; CDR3nt: TGCGCCAGCAGCCAAGATCCCCCGCAGACCCTCGGGCCCAGCTCCTACAATGAGCAGTTCTTC
j_gene: TRBJ2-7; v_gene: TRBV9; abundance: once; d_gene: TRBD1; CDR3aa: CASSATGLNEQYF; CDR3nt: TGTGCCAGCAGCGCGACAGGGCTGAACGAGCAGTACTTC
j_gene: TRBJ2-7; v_gene: TRBV20-1; abundance: -; d_gene: -; CDR3aa: CSASSPGRRSYEQYF; CDR3nt: TGCAGTGCTAGCTCCCCGGGGCGGAGGTCCTACGAGCAGTACTTC
j_gene: TRBJ1-2; v_gene: TRBV9; abundance: -; d_gene: -; CDR3aa: CASSAPGDHYGYTF; CDR3nt: TGTGCCAGCAGCGCCCCCGGGGATCACTATGGCTACACCTTC
j_gene: TRBJ1-2; v_gene: TRBV29-1; abundance: few; d_gene: -; CDR3aa: CSVQTRSNYGYTF; CDR3nt: TGCAGCGTCCAGACCCGATCCAACTATGGCTACACCTTC
j_gene: TRBJ2-5; v_gene: TRBV6-5; abundance: -; d_gene: TRBD1; CDR3aa: CASSYSMDRGQETQYF; CDR3nt: TGTGCCAGCAGTTACTCCATGGACAGGGGGCAAGAGACCCAGTACTTC